The source of this T cell receptor (beta chain) is a study of blood T cell repertoires in COVID-19. The wider study: The United States, Italy and Spain were the sources of the acute and convalescent COVID-19 samples.

In the source study's methods: Amplification from reference gene primers served as the basis for estimated nucleated cell counts. Measured with immunoSEQ multiplex PCR; TCRdb has only the in-frame clones, and not every one. V, J and clone size derive from that table, while D and trimming were established from the DNA sequence. The sample shows fewer than 85,000 clones, 70% to 80% of them seen only once. The germline V gene encodes CDR1 SEHNR and CDR2 FQNEAQ (reference sequence). CDR3 length: 12 residues. Trimming pared 4 bases from V and 3 bases from J, leaving 6 bases between. The chain links TRBV7-9 to TRBJ2-5; D unclear. The sequence came from a man between 60 and 75 years old with active or convalescent COVID-19. The sequencing sample was made of peripheral blood. The CDR3 DNA sequence: TGTGCCAGCAGCTCCTCAGAAGAGACCCAGTACTTC. This encodes CASSSSEETQYF.